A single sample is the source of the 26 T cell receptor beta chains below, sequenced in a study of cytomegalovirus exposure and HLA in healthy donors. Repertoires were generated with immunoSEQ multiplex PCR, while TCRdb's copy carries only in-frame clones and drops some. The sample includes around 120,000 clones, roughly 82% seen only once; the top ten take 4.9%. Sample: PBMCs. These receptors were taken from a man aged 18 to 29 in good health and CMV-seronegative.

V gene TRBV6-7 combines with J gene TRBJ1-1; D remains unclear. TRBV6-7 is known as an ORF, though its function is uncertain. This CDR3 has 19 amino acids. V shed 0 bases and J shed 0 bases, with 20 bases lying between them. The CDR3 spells CASSYSTRGFGEMNTEAFF. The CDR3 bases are TGTGCCAGCAGTTACTCGACTCGCGGGTTTGGAGAGATGAACACTGAAGCTTTCTTT.

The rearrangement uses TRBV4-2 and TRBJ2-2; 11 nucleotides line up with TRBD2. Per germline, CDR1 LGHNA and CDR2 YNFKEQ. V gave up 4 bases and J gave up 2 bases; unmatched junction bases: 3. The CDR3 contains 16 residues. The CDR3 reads CASSPGTSGNTGELFF. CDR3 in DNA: TGTGCCAGCAGCCCCGGGACTAGCGGTAACACCGGGGAGCTGTTTTTT.

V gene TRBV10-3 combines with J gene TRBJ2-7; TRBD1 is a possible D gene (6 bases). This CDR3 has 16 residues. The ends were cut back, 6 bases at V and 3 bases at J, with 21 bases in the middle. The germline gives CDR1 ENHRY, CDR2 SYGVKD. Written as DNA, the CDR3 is TGTGCCATCAGGGAATCGGTTACAGGGTCCTACTACGAGCAGTACTTC. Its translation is CAIRESVTGSYYEQYF.

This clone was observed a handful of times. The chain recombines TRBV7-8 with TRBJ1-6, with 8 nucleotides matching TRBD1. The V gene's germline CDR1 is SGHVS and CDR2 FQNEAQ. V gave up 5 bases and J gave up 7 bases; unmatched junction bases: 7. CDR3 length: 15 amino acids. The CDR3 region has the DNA TGTGCCAGCAGCAACCCGGACAGGGTCAATTCACCCCTCCACTTT. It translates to CASSNPDRVNSPLHF. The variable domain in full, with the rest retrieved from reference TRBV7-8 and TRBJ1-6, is GAGVSQSPRYKVAKRGQDVALRCDPISGHVSLFWYQQALGQGPEFLTYFQNEAQLDKSGLPSDRFFAERPEGSVSTLKIQRTQQEDSAVYLCASSNPDRVNSPLHFGNGTRLTVT.

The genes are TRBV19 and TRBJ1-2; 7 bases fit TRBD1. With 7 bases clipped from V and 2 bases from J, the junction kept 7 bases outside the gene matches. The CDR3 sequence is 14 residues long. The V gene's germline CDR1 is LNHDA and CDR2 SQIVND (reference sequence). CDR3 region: CASTLGQFNYGYTF. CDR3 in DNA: TGTGCCAGTACCCTGGGACAGTTCAACTATGGCTACACCTTC.

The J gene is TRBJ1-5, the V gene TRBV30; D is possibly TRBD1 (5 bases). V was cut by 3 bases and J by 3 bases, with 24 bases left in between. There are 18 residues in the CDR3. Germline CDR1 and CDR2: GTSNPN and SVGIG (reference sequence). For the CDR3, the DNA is TGTGCCTGGAGCCCCCTTACTGGGGACTTCTTTTTCAATCAGCCCCAGCATTTT. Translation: CAWSPLTGDFFFNQPQHF.

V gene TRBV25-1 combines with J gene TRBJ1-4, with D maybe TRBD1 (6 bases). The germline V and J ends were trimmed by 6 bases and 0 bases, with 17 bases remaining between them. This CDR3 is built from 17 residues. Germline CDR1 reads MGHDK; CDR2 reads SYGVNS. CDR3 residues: CASSPTGTPATNEKLFF. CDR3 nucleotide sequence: TGTGCCAGCAGCCCCACCGGGACACCCGCAACTAATGAAAAACTGTTTTTT.

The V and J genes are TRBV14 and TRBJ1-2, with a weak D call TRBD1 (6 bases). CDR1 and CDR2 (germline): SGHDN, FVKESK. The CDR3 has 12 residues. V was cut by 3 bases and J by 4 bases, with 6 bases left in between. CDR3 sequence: CASSQGAYGYTF. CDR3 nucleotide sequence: TGTGCCAGCAGCCAGGGGGCCTATGGCTACACCTTC.

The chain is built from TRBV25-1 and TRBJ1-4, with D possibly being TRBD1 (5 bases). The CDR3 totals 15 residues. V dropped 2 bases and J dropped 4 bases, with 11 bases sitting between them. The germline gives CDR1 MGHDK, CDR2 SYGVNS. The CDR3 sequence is CASSETTALNEKLFF. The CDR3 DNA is TGTGCCAGCAGTGAAACGACAGCCCTTAATGAAAAACTGTTTTTT.

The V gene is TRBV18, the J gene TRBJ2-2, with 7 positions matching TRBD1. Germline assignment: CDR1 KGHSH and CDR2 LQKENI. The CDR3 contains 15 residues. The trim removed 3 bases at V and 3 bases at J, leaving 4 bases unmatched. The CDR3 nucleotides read TGTGCCAGCTCACCCAAAGGGGGCGACACCGGGGAGCTGTTTTTT. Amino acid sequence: CASSPKGGDTGELFF.

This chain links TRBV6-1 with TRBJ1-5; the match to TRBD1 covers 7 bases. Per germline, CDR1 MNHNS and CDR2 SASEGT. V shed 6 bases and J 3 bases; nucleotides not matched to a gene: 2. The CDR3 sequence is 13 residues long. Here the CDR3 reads CASSGQVNQPQHF. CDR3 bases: TGTGCCAGCAGCGGACAGGTCAATCAGCCCCAGCATTTT.

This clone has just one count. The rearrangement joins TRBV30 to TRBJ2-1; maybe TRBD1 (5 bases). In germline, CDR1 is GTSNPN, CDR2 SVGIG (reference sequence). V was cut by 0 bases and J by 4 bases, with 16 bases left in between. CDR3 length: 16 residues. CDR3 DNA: TGTGCCTGGAGTGTACGAGGCCAGGGTCCTTACAATGAGCAGTTCTTC. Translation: CAWSVRGQGPYNEQFF.

The CDR3 loop reads CASSLRGTEINTEAFF. CDR3 sequence (DNA): TGCGCCAGCAGCCTACGGGGGACAGAGATAAACACTGAAGCTTTCTTT. V and J are TRBV5-1 and TRBJ1-1; 7 bases line up with TRBD1. This CDR3 comprises 16 residues. J gave up 2 bases and V 4 bases, and 11 bases lay outside the gene matches. Germline V CDR1 and CDR2: SGHRS, YFSETQ. The full variable domain, completed using reference TRBV5-1 and TRBJ1-1, is KAGVTQTPRYLIKTRGQQVTLSCSPISGHRSVSWYQQTPGQGLQFLFEYFSETQRNKGNFPGRFSGRQFSNSRSEMNVSTLELGDSALYLCASSLRGTEINTEAFFGQGTRLTVV.

The CDR3 bases are TGTGCCAGCACGAAAGAACAATATAATTCACCCCTCCACTTT. Its protein product is CASTKEQYNSPLHF. The V gene is TRBV6-1, the J gene TRBJ1-6; D gene uncertain. The CDR3 runs 14 residues. Germline V gene data show CDR1 as MNHNS and CDR2 as SASEGT. V lost 7 bases, J lost 4 bases, and 11 bases lay in between.

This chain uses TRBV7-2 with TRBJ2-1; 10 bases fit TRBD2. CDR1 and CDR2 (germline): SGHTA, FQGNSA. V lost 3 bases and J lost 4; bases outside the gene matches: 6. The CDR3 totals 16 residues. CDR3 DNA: TGTGCCAGCAGCTTTCAAGCGGGGGGGCTTTACAATGAGCAGTTCTTC. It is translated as CASSFQAGGLYNEQFF.

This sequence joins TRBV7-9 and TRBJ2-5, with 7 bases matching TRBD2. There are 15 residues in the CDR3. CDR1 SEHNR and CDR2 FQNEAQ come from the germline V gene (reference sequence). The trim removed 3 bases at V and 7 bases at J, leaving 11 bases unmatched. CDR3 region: CASSFTGGASVTQYF. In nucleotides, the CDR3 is TGTGCCAGCAGCTTCACGGGAGGTGCCTCGGTGACCCAGTACTTC.

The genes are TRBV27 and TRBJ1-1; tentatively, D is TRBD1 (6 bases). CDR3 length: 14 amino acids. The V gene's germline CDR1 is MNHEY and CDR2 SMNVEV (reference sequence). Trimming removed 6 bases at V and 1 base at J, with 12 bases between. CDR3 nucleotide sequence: TGTGCCAGCAGGGCAACAGGGACGAACACTGAAGCTTTCTTT. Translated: CASRATGTNTEAFF.

Here the CDR3 reads CASSGGHAMNTEAFF. CDR3 nucleotides: TGTGCCAGCAGCGGGGGGCACGCTATGAACACTGAAGCTTTCTTT. The chain joins TRBV6-1 to TRBJ1-1; TRBD1 might be the D (6 bases). Germline assignment: CDR1 MNHNS and CDR2 SASEGT. The CDR3 runs 15 residues. V shed 6 bases and J shed 0 bases, with 14 bases lying between them.

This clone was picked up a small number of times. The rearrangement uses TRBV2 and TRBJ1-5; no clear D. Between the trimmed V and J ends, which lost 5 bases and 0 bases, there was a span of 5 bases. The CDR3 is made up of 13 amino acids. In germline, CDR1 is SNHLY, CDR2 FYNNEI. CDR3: CASSYSSNQPQHF. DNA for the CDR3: TGTGCCAGCAGTTACAGTAGCAATCAGCCCCAGCATTTT.

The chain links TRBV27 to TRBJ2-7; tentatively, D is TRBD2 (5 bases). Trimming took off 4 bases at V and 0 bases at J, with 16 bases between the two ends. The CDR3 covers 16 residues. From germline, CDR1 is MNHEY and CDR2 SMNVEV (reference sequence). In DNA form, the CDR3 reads TGTGCCAGCAGTTCCGATATGGCGCGGGTCTCCTACGAGCAGTACTTC. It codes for CASSSDMARVSYEQYF.

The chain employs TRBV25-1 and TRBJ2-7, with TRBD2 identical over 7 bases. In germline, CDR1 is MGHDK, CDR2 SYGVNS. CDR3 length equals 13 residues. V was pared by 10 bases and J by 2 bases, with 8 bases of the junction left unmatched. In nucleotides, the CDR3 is TGTGCCACAGGGAGAGGGAGGGCCTACGAGCAGTACTTC. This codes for CATGRGRAYEQYF.

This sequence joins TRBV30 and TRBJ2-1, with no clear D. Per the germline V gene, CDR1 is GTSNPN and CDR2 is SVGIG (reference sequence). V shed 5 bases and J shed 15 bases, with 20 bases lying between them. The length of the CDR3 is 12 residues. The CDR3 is CAWDSLARFPFF. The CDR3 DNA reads TGTGCCTGGGATTCCTTGGCTCGATTCCCGTTCTTC. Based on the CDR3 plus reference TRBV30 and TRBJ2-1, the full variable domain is SQTIHQWPATLVQPVGSPLSLECTVEGTSNPNLYWYRQAAGRGLQLLFYSVGIGQISSEVPQNLSASRPQDRQFILSSKKLLLSDSGFYLCAWDSLARFPFFGPGTRLTVL.

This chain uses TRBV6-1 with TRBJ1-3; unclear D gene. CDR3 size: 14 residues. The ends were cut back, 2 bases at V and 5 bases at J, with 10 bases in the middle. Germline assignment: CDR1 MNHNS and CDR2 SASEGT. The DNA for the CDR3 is TGTGCCAGCAGTGAAACCGGGGAAAGAAACACCATATATTTT. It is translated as CASSETGERNTIYF.

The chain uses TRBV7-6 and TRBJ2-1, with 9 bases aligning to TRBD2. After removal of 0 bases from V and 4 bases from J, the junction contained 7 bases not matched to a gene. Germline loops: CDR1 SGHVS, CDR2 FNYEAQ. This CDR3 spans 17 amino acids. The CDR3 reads CASSLAITAGGYNEQFF. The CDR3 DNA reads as TGTGCCAGCAGCTTAGCGATTACGGCGGGAGGGTACAATGAGCAGTTCTTC.

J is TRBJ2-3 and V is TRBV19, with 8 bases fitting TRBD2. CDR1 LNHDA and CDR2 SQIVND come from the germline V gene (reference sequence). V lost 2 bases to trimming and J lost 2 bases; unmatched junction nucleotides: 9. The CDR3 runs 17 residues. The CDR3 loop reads CASSIRRGTRTTDTQYF. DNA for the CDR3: TGTGCCAGTAGTATAAGGAGGGGGACTAGAACCACAGATACGCAGTATTTT.

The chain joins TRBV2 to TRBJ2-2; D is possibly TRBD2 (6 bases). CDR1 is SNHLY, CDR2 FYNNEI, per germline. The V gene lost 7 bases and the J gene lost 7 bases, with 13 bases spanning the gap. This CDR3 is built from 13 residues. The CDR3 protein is CASMVGAGGELFF. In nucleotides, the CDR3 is TGTGCCAGCATGGTGGGAGCGGGCGGGGAGCTGTTTTTT.